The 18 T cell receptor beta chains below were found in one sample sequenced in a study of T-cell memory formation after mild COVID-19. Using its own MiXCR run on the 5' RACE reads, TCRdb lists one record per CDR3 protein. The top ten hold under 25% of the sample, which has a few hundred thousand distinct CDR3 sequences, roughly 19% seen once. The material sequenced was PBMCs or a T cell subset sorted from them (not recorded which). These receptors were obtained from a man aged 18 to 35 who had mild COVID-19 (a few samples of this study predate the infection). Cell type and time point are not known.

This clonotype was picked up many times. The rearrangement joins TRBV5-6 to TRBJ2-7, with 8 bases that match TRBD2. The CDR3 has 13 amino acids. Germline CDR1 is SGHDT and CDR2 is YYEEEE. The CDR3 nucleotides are TGTGCCAGCAGCTTGAAAGGACTAGCAAAACTCGGAGTC. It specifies CASSLKGLAKLGV.

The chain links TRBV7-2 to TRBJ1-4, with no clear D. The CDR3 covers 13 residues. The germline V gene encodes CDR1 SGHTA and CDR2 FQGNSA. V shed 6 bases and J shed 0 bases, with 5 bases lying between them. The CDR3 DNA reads TGTGCCAGCAGTAGGGCAACTAATGAAAAACTGTTTTTT. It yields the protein CASSRATNEKLFF.

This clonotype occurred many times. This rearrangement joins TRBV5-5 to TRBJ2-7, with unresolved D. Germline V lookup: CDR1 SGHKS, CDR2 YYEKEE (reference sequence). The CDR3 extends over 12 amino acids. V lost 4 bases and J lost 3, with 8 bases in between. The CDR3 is CASSQENYEQYF. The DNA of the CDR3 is TGTGCCAGCAGCCAGGAAAACTACGAGCAGTACTTC.

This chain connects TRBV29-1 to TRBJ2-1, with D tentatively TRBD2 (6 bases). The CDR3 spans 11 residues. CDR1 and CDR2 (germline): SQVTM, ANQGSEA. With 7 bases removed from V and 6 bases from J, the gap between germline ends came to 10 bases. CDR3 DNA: TGCAGCGGACTAGTACTCAATGAGCAGTTCTTC. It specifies CSGLVLNEQFF.

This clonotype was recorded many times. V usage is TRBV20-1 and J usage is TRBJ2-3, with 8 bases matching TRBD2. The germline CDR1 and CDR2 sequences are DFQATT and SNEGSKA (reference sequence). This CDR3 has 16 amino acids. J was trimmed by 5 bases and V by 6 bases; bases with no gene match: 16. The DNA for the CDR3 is TGCAGTGCATCCTCCTCCGGGGGGGCCGGGGTAGATACGCAGTATTTT. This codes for CSASSSGGAGVDTQYF.

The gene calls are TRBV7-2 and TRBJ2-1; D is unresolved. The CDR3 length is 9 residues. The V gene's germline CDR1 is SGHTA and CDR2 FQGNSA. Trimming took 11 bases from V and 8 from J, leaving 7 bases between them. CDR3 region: CASGDEQFF. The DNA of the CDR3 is TGTGCCTCGGGCGATGAGCAGTTCTTC.

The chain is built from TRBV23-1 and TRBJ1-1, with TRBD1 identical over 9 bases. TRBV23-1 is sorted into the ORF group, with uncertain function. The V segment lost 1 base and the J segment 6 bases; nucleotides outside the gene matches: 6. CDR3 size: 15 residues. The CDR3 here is CASSQLPDRGAEAFF. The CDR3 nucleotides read TGCGCCAGCAGTCAATTGCCGGACAGGGGCGCTGAAGCTTTCTTT.

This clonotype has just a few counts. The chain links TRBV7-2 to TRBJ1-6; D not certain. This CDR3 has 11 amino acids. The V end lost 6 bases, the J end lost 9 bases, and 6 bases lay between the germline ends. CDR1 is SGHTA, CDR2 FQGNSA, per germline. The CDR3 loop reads CASSRSSPLHF. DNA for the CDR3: TGTGCCAGCAGTAGGAGTTCACCCCTCCACTTT. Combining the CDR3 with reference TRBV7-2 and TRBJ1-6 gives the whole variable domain GAGVSQSPSNKVTEKGKDVELRCDPISGHTALYWYRQSLGQGLEFLIYFQGNSAPDKSGLPSDRFSAERTGGSVSTLTIQRTQQEDSAVYLCASSRSSPLHFGNGTRLTVT.

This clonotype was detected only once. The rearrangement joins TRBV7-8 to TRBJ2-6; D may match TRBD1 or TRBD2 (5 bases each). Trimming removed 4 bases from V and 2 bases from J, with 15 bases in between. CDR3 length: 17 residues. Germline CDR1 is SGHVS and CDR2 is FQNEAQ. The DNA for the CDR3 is TGTGCCAGCAGCTCCCGGGTGAGGGGTCCTGGGGCCAACGTCCTGACTTTC. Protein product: CASSSRVRGPGANVLTF.

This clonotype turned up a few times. Written as DNA, the CDR3 is TGTGCCAGCAGCGGGTTCGGTGGGGACGAGCAGTACTTC. This sequence encodes CASSGFGGDEQYF. This rearrangement joins TRBV25-1 to TRBJ2-7; D call uncertain. This CDR3 contains 13 residues. The germline CDR1 and CDR2 sequences are MGHDK and SYGVNS. Trimming took off 6 bases at V and 5 bases at J, with 14 bases between the two ends.

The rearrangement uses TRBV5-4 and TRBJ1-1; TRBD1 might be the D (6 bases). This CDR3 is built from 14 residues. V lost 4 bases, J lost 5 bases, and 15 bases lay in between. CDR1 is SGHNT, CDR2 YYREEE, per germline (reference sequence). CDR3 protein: CASSIQGSGTEAFF. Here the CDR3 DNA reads TGTGCCAGCAGCATACAGGGATCTGGGACTGAAGCTTTCTTT.

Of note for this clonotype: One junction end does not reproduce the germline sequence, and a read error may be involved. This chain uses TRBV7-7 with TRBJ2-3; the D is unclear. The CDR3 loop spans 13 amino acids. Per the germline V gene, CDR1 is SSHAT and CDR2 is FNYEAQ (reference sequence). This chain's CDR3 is CASSLGRADTQYF. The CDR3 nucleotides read TGTGCTAGCAGCTTAGGCCGGGCAGATACGCAGTATTTT.

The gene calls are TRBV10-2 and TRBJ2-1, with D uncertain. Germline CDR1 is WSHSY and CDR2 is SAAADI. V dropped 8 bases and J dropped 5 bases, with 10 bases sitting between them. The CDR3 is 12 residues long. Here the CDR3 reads CASSWTDNEQFF. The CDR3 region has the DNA TGCGCCAGCTCCTGGACCGACAATGAGCAGTTCTTC.

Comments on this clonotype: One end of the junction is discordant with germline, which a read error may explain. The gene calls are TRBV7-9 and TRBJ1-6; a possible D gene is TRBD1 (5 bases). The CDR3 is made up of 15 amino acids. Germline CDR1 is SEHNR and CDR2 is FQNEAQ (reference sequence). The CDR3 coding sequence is TGTGCCAGCAGCCCCCGGGGGGGTTATAATTCACACCTCCACTTT. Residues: CASSPRGGYNSHLHF.

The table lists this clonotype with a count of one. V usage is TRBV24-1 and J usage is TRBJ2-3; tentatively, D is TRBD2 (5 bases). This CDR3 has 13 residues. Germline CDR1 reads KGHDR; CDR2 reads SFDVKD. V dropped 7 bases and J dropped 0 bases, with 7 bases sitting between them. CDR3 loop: CATRRTSTDTQYF. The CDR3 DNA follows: TGTGCCACCAGACGGACTAGCACAGATACGCAGTATTTT.

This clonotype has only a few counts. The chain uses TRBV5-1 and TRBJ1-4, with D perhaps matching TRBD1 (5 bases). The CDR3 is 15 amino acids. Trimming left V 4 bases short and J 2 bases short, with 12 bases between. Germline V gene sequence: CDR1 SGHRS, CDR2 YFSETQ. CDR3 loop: CASSPARGTNEKLFF. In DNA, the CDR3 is TGCGCCAGCAGCCCTGCTAGGGGCACTAATGAAAAACTGTTTTTT.

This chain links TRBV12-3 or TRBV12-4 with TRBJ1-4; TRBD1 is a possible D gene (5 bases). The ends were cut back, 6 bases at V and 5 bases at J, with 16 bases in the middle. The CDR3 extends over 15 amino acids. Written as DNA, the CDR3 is TGTGCCAGCAGCCTCAGCTTTGGGGGAAATGAAAAACTGTTTTTT. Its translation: CASSLSFGGNEKLFF.

Here the CDR3 reads CSASDYRLLEQYF. CDR3 DNA sequence: TGCAGTGCTAGTGATTACAGATTGTTAGAGCAGTACTTC. The V call is TRBV20-1, the J call TRBJ2-7; D gene unclear. Germline CDR1 and CDR2: DFQATT and SNEGSKA (reference sequence). The V end was cut by 3 bases, the J end by 7 bases, with 16 bases between. The CDR3 has 13 residues.